This T cell receptor beta chain was profiled in a study of blood T cell repertoires in COVID-19. Study information: Samples taken during acute and convalescent COVID-19 were collected in the United States, Italy and Spain.

This clone was found once. Residents of about 25 US areas, aged about 18 to 100 years, made up the participants. Researchers sorted participants into cohorts using their self-reported clinical history. Using immunoSEQ multiplex PCR, the repertoire was profiled, and TCRdb retains in-frame clones only, with some absent. The data contain 250,000 to 350,000 clones, 70% to 90% of them singletons. The material sequenced was PBMCs or T cells enriched from blood (not recorded which). The TCR comes from a woman aged 25 to 39 who had recovered from COVID-19.

The CDR3 is CAISESKREDTEAFF. Written as DNA, the CDR3 is TGTGCCATCAGTGAGTCGAAAAGGGAGGACACTGAAGCTTTCTTT. This chain uses TRBV10-3 with TRBJ1-1, with D hard to call. The CDR3 extends over 15 amino acids. The germline V and J ends were trimmed by 0 bases and 3 bases, with 11 bases remaining between them. Germline CDR1 and CDR2: ENHRY and SYGVKD.